This TCR beta chain was recorded in a study of blood T cell repertoires in COVID-19. Study in general: There were acute and convalescent COVID-19 samples, and they came from the United States, Italy and Spain.

The CDR3 extends over 17 amino acids. Looked up from germline, CDR1 is MGHDK and CDR2 is SYGVNS. Unmatched junction bases numbered 12, after V lost 3 bases and J lost 4 bases. Sequenced by immunoSEQ multiplex PCR; TCRdb stores in-frame clones only, minus some. The sample holds a few hundred thousand clones; less than 90% are singletons and the top ten take around 3%. Sequenced material: PBMCs or T cells enriched from blood (not recorded which). The clonotype originates from a woman in her thirties who had recovered from COVID-19. J is TRBJ2-1 and V is TRBV25-1; 7 bases match TRBD2. The CDR3 loop reads CASSDRVGLGSYNEQFF. As DNA, the CDR3 is TGTGCCAGCAGTGATCGTGTAGGACTAGGTTCTTACAATGAGCAGTTCTTC.